This TCR beta chain derives from a study of shared clonotypes between healthy human individuals. Broader study findings: The generation probabilities recorded for non-shared clonotypes fell below those of clonotypes shared by all four donors.

Remarks on this clone: Its antigen is still unknown.

Libraries were prepared by immunoSEQ multiplex PCR; TCRdb keeps only in-frame clonotypes and omits some of them. This table holds 90,000 to 150,000 clones, 55% to 70% found once. This sequence was found in a woman younger than 45 in good health. The sequenced sample consisted of memory CD8+ T cells sorted from blood. Subset noted: CD45RO+ cells pooled with CCR7-negative TemRA cells.

The DNA for the CDR3 is TGTGCCAGCAGCGTAGGCGACAGGGTAGGGACAGATACGCAGTATTTT. Amino acid sequence: CASSVGDRVGTDTQYF. This sequence joins TRBV9 and TRBJ2-3, with 7 bases aligning to TRBD1. Germline lookup yields CDR1 SGDLS and CDR2 YYNGEE. The CDR3 totals 16 residues. The junction had 7 bases not matched to a gene; V was cut back by 0 bases and J by 3 bases.